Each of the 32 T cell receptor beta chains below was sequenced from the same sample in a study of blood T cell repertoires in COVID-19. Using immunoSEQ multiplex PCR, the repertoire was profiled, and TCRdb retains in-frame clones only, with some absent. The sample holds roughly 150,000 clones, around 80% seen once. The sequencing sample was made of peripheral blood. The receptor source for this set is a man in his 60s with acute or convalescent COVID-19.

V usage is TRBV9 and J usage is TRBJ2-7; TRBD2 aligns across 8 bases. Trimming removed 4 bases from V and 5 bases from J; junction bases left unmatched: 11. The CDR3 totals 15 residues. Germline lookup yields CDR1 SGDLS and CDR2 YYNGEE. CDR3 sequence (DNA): TGTGCCAGCAGCCCGTTAACCGGGGGGGCGAACGAGCAGTACTTC. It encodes CASSPLTGGANEQYF. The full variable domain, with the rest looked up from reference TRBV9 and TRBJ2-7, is DSGVTQTPKHLITATGQRVTLRCSPRSGDLSVYWYQQSLDQGLQFLIQYYNGEERAKGNILERFSAQQFPDLHSELNLSSLELGDSALYFCASSPLTGGANEQYFGPGTRLTVT.

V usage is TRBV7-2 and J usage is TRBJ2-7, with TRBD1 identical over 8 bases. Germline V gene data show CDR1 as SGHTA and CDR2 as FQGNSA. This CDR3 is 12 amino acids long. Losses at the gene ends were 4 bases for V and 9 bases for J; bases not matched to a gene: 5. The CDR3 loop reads CASSSQGQVQYF. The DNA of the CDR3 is TGTGCCAGCAGCTCCCAGGGACAGGTGCAGTACTTC.

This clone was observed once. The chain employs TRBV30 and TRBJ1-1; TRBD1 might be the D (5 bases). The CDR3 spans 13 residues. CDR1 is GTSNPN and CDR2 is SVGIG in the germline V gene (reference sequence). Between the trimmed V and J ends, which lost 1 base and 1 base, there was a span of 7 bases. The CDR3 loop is CAWSEGWNTEAFF. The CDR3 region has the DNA TGTGCCTGGAGTGAGGGGTGGAACACTGAAGCTTTCTTT.

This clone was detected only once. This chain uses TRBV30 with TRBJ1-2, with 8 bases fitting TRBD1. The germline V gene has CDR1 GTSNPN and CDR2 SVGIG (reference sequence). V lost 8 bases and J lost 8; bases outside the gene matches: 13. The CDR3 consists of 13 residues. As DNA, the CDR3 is TGTGCCACAGGACAGGGCCCCGGGGGGGGCTACACCTTC. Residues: CATGQGPGGGYTF.

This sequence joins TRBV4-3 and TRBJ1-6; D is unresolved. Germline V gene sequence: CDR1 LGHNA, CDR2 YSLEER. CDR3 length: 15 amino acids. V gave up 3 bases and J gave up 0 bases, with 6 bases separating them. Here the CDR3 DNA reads TGCGCCAGCAGCCAGTGGAGCTCCTATAATTCACCCCTCCACTTT. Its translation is CASSQWSSYNSPLHF.

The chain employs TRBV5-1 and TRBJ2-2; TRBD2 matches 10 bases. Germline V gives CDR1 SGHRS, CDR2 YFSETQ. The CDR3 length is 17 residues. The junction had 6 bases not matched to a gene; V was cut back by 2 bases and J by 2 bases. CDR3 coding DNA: TGCGCCAGCAGCTTTCCAGCGGGGGGGAGAAACACCGGGGAGCTGTTTTTT. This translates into CASSFPAGGRNTGELFF. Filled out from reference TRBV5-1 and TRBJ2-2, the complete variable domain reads KAGVTQTPRYLIKTRGQQVTLSCSPISGHRSVSWYQQTPGQGLQFLFEYFSETQRNKGNFPGRFSGRQFSNSRSEMNVSTLELGDSALYLCASSFPAGGRNTGELFFGEGSRLTVL.

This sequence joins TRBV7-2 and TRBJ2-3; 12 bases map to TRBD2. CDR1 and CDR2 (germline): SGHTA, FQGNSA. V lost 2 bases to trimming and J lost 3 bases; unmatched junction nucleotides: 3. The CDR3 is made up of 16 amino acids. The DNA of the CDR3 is TGTGCCAGCAGCTTACAAACTAGCGGGGGGACAGATACGCAGTATTTT. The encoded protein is CASSLQTSGGTDTQYF.

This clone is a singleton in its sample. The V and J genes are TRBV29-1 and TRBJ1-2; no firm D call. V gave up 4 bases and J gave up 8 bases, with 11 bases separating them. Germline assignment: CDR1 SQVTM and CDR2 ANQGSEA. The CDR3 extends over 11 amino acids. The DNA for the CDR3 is TGCAGCGTTGGCCAGCAACTAGGCTACACCTTC. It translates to CSVGQQLGYTF.

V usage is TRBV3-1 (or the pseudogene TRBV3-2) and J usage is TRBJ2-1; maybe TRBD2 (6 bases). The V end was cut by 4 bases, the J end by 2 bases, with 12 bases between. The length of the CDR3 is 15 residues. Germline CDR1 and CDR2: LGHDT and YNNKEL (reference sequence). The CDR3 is CASSPTAGTYNEQFF. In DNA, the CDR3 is TGTGCCAGCAGCCCGACTGCGGGAACCTACAATGAGCAGTTCTTC.

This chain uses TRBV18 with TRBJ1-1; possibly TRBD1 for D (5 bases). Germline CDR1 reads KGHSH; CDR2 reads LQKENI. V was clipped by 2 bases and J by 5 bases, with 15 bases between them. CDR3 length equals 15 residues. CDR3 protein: CASSPRGQMGTEAFF. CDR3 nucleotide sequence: TGTGCCAGCTCACCAAGGGGCCAGATGGGGACTGAAGCTTTCTTT.

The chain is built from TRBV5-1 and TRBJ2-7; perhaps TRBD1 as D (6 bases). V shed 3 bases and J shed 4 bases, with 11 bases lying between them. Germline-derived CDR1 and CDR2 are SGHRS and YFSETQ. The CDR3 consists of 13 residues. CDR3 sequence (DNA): TGCGCCAGCAGCTACAGGGACCTATACGAGCAGTACTTC. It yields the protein CASSYRDLYEQYF.

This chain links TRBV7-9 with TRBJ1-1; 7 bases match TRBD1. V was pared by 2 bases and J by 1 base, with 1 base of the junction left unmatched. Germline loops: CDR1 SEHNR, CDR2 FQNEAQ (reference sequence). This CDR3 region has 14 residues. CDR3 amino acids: CASSLRDRNTEAFF. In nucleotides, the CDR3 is TGTGCCAGCAGCTTAAGGGACAGGAACACTGAAGCTTTCTTT.

The CDR3, as DNA: TGCAGCCATTCGACAGGGGAGAAGTATGGCTACACCTTC. Translating it yields CSHSTGEKYGYTF. The V gene is TRBV29-1, the J gene TRBJ1-2; 8 bases align to TRBD1. CDR3 length equals 13 residues. The V and J ends lost 8 bases and 5 bases, in that order; junction bases with no gene match: 10. CDR1 is SQVTM and CDR2 is ANQGSEA in the germline V gene. The variable domain in full, with the rest retrieved from reference TRBV29-1 and TRBJ1-2, is SAVISQKPSRDICQRGTSLTIQCQVDSQVTMMFWYRQQPGQSLTLIATANQGSEATYESGFVIDKFPISRPNLTFSTLTVSNMSPEDSSIYLCSHSTGEKYGYTFGSGTRLTVV.

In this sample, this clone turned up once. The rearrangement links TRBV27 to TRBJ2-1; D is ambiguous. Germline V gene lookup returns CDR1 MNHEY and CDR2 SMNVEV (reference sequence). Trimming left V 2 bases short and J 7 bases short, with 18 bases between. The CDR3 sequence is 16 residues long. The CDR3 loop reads CASSLIGSKSLNEQFF. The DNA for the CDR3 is TGTGCCAGCAGTTTAATCGGTAGTAAAAGTTTGAATGAGCAGTTCTTC.

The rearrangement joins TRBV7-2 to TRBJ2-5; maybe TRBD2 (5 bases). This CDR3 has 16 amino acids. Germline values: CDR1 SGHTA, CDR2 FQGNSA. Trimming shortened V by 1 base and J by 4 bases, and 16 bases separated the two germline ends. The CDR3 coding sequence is TGTGCCAGCAGCTTAGGATCGGGGATGTTCGGAGAGACCCAGTACTTC. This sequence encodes CASSLGSGMFGETQYF.

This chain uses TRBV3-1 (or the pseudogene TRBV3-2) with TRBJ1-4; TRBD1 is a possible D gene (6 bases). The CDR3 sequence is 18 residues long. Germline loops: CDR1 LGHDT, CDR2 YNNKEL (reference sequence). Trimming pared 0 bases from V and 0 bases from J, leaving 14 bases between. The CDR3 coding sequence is TGTGCCAGCAGCCAAGACGGTCCAGGGGCCTCAACTAATGAAAAACTGTTTTTT. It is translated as CASSQDGPGASTNEKLFF.

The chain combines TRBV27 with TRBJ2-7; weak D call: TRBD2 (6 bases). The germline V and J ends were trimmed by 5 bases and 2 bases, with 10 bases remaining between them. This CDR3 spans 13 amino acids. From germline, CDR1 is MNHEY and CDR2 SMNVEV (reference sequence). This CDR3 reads CASSLPGAYEQYF. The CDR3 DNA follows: TGTGCCAGCAGTCTACCGGGGGCCTACGAGCAGTACTTC.

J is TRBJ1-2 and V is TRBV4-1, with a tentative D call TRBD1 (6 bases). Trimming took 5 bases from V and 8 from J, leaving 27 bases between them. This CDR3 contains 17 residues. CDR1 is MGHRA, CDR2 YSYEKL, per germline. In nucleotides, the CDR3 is TGCGCCAGCAGCATCCGACTCGGCGATACAGGGAAGGAGGGCTACACCTTC. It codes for CASSIRLGDTGKEGYTF.

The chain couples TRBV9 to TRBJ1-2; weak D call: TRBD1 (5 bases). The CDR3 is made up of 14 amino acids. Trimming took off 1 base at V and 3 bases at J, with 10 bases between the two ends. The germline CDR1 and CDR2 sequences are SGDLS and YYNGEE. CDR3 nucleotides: TGTGCCAGCAGCGTAAGCGGGGGATACTATGGCTACACCTTC. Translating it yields CASSVSGGYYGYTF.

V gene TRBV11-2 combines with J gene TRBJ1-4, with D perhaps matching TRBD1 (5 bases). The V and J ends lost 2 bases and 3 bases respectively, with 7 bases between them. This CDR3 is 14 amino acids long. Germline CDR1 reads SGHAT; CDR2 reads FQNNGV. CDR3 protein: CASSLSGSNEKLFF. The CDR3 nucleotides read TGTGCCAGCAGCTTATCAGGGTCTAATGAAAAACTGTTTTTT.

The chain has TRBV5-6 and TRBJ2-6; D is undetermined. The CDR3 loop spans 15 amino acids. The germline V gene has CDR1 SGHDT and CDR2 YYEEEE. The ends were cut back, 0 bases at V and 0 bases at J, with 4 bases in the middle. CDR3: CASSLGLSGANVLTF. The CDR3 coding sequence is TGTGCCAGCAGCTTGGGGCTCTCTGGGGCCAACGTCCTGACTTTC.

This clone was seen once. The CDR3 region is CASSAHRGPLDTQYF. The CDR3 DNA reads as TGTGCCAGCAGCGCCCACAGGGGGCCTTTAGATACGCAGTATTTT. V gene TRBV5-4 combines with J gene TRBJ2-3, with 9 bases that match TRBD1. Trimming removed 4 bases from V and 5 bases from J; junction bases left unmatched: 8. Germline V lookup: CDR1 SGHNT, CDR2 YYREEE (reference sequence). This CDR3 has 15 amino acids.

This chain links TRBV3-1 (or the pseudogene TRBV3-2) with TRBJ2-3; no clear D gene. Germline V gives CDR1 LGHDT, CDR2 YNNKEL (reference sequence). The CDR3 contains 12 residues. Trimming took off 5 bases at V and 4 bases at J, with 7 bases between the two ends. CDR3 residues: CASSGLADTQYF. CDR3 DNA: TGTGCCAGCAGCGGGCTTGCAGATACGCAGTATTTT.

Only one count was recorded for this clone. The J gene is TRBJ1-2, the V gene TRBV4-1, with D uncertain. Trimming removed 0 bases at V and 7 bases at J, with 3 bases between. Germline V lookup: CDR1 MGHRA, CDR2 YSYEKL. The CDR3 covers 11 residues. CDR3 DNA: TGCGCCAGCAGCCAAGATCGTGGCTACACCTTC. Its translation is CASSQDRGYTF.

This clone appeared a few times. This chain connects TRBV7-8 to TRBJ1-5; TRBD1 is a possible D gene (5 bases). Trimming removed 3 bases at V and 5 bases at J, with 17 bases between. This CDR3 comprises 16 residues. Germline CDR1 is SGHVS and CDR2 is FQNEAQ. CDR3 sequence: CASSFEGRAGYQPQHF. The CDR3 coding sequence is TGTGCCAGCAGCTTTGAGGGCAGGGCGGGATATCAGCCCCAGCATTTT.

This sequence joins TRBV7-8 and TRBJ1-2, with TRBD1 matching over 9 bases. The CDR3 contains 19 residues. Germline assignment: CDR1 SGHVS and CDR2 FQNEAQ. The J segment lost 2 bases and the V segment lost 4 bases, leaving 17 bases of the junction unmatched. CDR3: CASSSPRTGEVIGNYGYTF. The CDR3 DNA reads TGTGCCAGCAGCTCACCCCGGACAGGGGAGGTTATTGGGAACTATGGCTACACCTTC.

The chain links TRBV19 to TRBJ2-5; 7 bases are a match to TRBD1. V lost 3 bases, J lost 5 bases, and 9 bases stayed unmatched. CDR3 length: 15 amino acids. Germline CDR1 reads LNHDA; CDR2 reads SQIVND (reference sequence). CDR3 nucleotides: TGTGCCAGTAGTATCTCAGGGGGAAGAGGGGAGACCCAGTACTTC. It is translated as CASSISGGRGETQYF.

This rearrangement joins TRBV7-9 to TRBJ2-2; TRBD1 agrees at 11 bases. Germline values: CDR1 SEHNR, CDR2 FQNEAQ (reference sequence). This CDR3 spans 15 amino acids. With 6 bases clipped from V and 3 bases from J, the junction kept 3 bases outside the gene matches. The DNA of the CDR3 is TGTGCCAGCAGGTCGGGACAGGGGGACACCGGGGAGCTGTTTTTT. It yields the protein CASRSGQGDTGELFF.

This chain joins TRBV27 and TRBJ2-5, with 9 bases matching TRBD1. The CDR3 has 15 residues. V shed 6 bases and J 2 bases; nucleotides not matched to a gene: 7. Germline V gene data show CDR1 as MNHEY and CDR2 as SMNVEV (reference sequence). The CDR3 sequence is CASSSLGTGQETQYF. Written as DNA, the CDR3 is TGTGCCAGCAGCTCCTTGGGGACAGGGCAAGAGACCCAGTACTTC.

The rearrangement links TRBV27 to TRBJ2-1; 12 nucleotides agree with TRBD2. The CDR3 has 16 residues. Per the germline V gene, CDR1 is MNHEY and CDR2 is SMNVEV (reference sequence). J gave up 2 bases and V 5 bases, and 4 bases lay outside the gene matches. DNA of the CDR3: TGTGCCAGCAGTCTACTAGCGGGGGGACCCTACAATGAGCAGTTCTTC. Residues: CASSLLAGGPYNEQFF.

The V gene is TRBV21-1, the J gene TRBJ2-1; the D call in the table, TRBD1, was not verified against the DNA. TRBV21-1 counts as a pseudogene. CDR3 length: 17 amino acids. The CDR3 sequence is CASSKALRDRDHNEQFF. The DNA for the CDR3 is TGTGCCAGCAGCAAAGCCCTTCGGGACAGGGACCACAATGAGCAGTTCTTC.

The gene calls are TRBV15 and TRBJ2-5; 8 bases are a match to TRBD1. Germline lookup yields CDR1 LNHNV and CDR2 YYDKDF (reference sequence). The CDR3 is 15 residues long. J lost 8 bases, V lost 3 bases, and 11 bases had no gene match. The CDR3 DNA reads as TGTGCCACCAGCAGCGGCTTAGGACAGGGAATAACCCAGTACTTC. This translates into CATSSGLGQGITQYF.